This T cell receptor beta chain was identified in a study of blood T cells in healthy people across ages. General study findings and limits: Among T cells, TCR beta diversity per million cells dropped roughly linearly as age rose.

Note on this clonotype: Its antigen is unidentified.

CDR1 is DFQATT, CDR2 SNEGSKA, per germline (reference sequence). This CDR3 region has 13 residues. Deletions cut 0 bases from V and 1 base from J, with 6 bases between. With each sample, at least 5.5 micrograms of total RNA were extracted. The authors ran a second PCR of roughly 6 to 12 cycles using a sample-barcoded 5' primer and a J-beta primer mix. One entry per CDR3 protein results from TCRdb running MiXCR on the 5' RACE reads. This table holds about 2 million distinct CDR3 sequences, around half found once. The sequencing input was blood. The chain links TRBV20-1 to TRBJ1-2, with D unresolved. The origin of this receptor is a woman aged 40 to 55 in good health. In nucleotides, the CDR3 is TGCAGTGCTAGAGAGGGCTATAACTATGGCTACACCTTC. Encoded protein: CSAREGYNYGYTF.